This TCR beta chain came from a study of siplizumab effects on memory and regulatory T cells. Some clones are missing from TCRdb's copy, which holds only in-frame ones; the method was immunoSEQ multiplex PCR. The sample has 70,000 to 100,000 clones; 93% are singletons. Trimming took 2 bases from V and 2 from J, leaving 10 bases between them. The CDR3 consists of 14 residues. Germline-derived CDR1 and CDR2 are ENHRY and SYGVKD. The sequencing input was CD8+ T cells sorted from blood. This chain joins TRBV10-3 and TRBJ2-7, with D hard to call. This clonotype was obtained from a human donor in good health. For the CDR3, the DNA is TGTGCCATCAGTGAGGTTGTTGGGGCCTACGAGCAGTACTTC. Amino acid sequence: CAISEVVGAYEQYF.